This is a list of T cell receptor beta chains from one sample in a study of blood T cells in healthy people across ages. Each CDR3 protein is one row after TCRdb ran MiXCR on the 5' RACE reads. There are roughly 860,000 distinct CDR3 sequences in the sample; approximately 59% occur only once, and 28% lies in the top ten. Source material: blood. These receptors came from a man younger than 40 in good health. Each CDR3 is given with its conserved first and last residue. The D gene is left open where the match is weak. Not all rows give a size; the values are once, few, many and, for expanded clones, a class.

- TRBJ2-5 - TRBV28 CASSKTATERGETQYF TGTGCCAGCAGCAAGACCGCGACGGAGAGGGGAGAGACCCAGTACTTC
- TRBJ2-1 TRBD1 TRBV7-2 CASSYVQGARYNEQFF TGTGCCAGCAGCTACGTACAGGGGGCGCGGTACAATGAGCAGTTCTTC
- TRBJ2-3 TRBD1 TRBV9 CASDGQGAGSDTQYF TGTGCCAGCGACGGACAGGGGGCGGGGTCAGATACGCAGTATTTT
- TRBJ2-3 - TRBV7-2 CASSSPWADPQYF TGTGCCAGCAGCTCCCCCTGGGCAGATCCGCAGTATTTT
- TRBJ1-5 TRBD1 TRBV4-2 CASRRRGRQHNSNQPQHF TGTGCCAGCAGACGAAGGGGGCGGCAGCATAATAGCAATCAGCCCCAGCATTTT
- TRBJ2-2 - TRBV7-2 CASSLEWWRDSRELFF TGTGCCAGCAGCTTAGAATGGTGGAGGGACTCCCGGGAGCTGTTTTTT
- TRBJ2-3 - TRBV20-1 CSASGQIPGTQYF TGCAGTGCTAGCGGGCAGATCCCGGGTACGCAGTATTTT
- TRBJ2-6 - TRBV6-5 CASSYSRVEGSGANVLTF TGTGCCAGCAGTTACTCGAGGGTGGAAGGCTCTGGGGCCAACGTCCTGACTTTC
- TRBJ1-2 - TRBV20-1 CSARDPGAGNYGYTF TGCAGTGCTAGAGACCCAGGGGCAGGAAACTATGGCTACACCTTC
- TRBJ2-7 - TRBV20-1 CSARDPGDFYEQYF TGCAGTGCTAGAGATCCAGGGGACTTCTACGAGCAGTACTTC
- TRBJ2-4 TRBD2 TRBV6-6 CASSERGGARTNIQYF TGTGCCAGCAGCGAACGCGGGGGGGCCAGAACGAACATTCAGTACTTC
- TRBJ2-4 - TRBV5-1 CASSLDIVDEQYF TGCGCCAGCAGCTTGGACATCGTGGATGAGCAGTACTTC
few TRBJ2-1 TRBD2 TRBV9 CASSGTSGGSAQFF TGTGCCAGCAGCGGGACTAGCGGGGGGTCCGCGCAGTTCTTC
once TRBJ2-5 - TRBV6-2/TRBV6-3 CASSFPFETQYF TGTGCCAGCAGTTTTCCATTTGAGACCCAGTACTTC
many TRBJ2-5 TRBD1 TRBV7-9 CASRPGQGQETQYF TGTGCCAGCAGACCGGGACAGGGACAAGAGACCCAGTACTTC
- TRBJ2-7 - TRBV6-2/TRBV6-3 CASSYRDFSYEQYF TGTGCCAGCAGTTACCGGGACTTCTCCTACGAGCAGTACTTC
- TRBJ2-7 - TRBV9 CASSETGSMYEQYF TGTGCCAGCAGCGAGACGGGTAGTATGTACGAGCAGTACTTC
once TRBJ2-6 TRBD1 TRBV20-1 CSAVGQGSSGANVLTF TGCAGTGCTGTGGGACAGGGTAGCTCTGGGGCCAACGTCCTGACTTTC
- TRBJ2-7 - TRBV27 CASSALSPYEQYF TGTGCCAGCAGCGCACTTTCTCCCTACGAGCAGTACTTC
few TRBJ2-5 TRBD1 TRBV29-1 CSVTPLTGSETQYF TGCAGCGTGACCCCCTTGACAGGGTCGGAGACCCAGTACTTC
- TRBJ1-1 TRBD1 TRBV10-3 CAISDRGTENTEAFF TGTGCCATCAGTGACCGAGGGACAGAGAACACTGAAGCTTTCTTT
- TRBJ2-5 - TRBV29-1 CSVGEVETQYF TGCAGCGTTGGCGAGGTAGAGACCCAGTACTTC
many TRBJ2-1 TRBD1 TRBV20-1 CSAKSQGAGYNEQFF TGCAGTGCTAAATCCCAGGGGGCTGGCTACAATGAGCAGTTCTTC
- TRBJ1-2 - TRBV2 CASSEAPGFGYTF TGTGCCAGCAGTGAAGCTCCCGGGTTTGGCTACACCTTC
once TRBJ1-2 - TRBV4-3 CASSQDTAANYGYTF TGCGCCAGCAGCCAAGATACGGCAGCGAACTATGGCTACACCTTC
- TRBJ2-3 - TRBV3-1 CASSQEWEGTPNISTDTQYF TGTGCCAGCAGCCAAGAGTGGGAAGGGACGCCAAATATTAGCACAGATACGCAGTATTTT
- TRBJ2-7 - TRBV24-1 CAAKLYEQYF TGTGCCGCAAAATTATACGAGCAGTACTTC
few TRBJ2-7 - TRBV12-3/TRBV12-4 CASSFGQGEQYF TGTGCCAGCAGTTTCGGGCAGGGCGAGCAGTACTTC
few TRBJ2-3 - TRBV27 CASSLTPFRVDTQYF TGTGCCAGCAGTCTTACCCCTTTTCGAGTAGATACGCAGTATTTT
- TRBJ1-3 - TRBV9 CASRKVDRRPSGNTIYF TGTGCCAGCAGGAAGGTGGATCGCAGGCCCTCTGGAAACACCATATATTTT
- TRBJ2-5 TRBD2 TRBV9 CASSVLPGGKETQYF TGTGCCAGCAGCGTATTGCCGGGGGGAAAAGAGACCCAGTACTTC
- TRBJ2-3 TRBD2 TRBV6-2/TRBV6-3 CASSYPTSAAGQYF TGTGCCAGCAGTTACCCCACTAGCGCAGCCGGGCAGTATTTT